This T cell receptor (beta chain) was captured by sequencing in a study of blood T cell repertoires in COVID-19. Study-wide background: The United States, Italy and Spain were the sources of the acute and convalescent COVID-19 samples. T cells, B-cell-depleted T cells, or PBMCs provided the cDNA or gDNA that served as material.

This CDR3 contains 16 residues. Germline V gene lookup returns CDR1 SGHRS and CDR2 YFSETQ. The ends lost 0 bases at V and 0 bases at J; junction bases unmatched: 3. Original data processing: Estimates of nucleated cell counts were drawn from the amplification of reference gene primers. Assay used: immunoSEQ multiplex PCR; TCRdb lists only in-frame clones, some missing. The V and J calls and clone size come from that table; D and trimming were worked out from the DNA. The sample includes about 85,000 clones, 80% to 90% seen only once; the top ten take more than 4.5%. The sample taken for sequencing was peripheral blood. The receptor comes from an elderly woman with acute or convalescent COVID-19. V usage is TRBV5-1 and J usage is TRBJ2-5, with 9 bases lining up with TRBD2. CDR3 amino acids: CASSLGLAGYQETQYF. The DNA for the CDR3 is TGCGCCAGCAGCTTGGGGCTAGCGGGGTACCAAGAGACCCAGTACTTC.